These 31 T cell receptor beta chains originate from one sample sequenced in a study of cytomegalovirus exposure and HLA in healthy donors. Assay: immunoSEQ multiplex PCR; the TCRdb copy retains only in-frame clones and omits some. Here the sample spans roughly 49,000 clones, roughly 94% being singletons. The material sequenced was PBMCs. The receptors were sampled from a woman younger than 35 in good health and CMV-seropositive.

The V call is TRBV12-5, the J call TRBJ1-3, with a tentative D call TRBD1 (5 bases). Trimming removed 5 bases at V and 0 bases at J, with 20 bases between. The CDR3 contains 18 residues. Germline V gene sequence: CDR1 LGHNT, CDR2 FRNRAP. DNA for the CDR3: TGTGCTAGTGGTCCCCCAAACTCAGGGTTCTACTCTGGAAACACCATATATTTT. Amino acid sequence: CASGPPNSGFYSGNTIYF.

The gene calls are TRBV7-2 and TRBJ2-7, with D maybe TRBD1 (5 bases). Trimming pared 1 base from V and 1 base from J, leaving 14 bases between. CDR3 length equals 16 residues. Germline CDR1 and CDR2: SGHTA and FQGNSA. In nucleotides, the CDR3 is TGTGCCAGCAGCTTAGGGGGCAACAGACCATCCTACGAGCAGTACTTC. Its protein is CASSLGGNRPSYEQYF.

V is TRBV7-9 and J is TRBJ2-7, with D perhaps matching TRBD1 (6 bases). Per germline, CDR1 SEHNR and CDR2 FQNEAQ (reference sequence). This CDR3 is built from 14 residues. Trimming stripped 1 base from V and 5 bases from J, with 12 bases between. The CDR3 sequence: CASSLVGTGNEQYF. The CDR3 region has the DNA TGTGCCAGCAGCTTAGTCGGAACAGGGAACGAGCAGTACTTC.

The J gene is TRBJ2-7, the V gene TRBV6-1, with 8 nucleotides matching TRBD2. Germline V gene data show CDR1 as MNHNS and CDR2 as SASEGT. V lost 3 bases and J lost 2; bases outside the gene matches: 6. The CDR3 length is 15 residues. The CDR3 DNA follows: TGTGCCAGCAGTGAGGAAAGCGGGAGTACCTACGAGCAGTACTTC. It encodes CASSEESGSTYEQYF.

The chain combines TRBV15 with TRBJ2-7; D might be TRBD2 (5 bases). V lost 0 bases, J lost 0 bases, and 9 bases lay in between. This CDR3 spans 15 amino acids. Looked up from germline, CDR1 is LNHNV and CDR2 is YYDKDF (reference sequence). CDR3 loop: CATSRDLAGSYEQYF. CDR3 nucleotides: TGTGCCACCAGCAGAGATCTAGCCGGCTCCTACGAGCAGTACTTC. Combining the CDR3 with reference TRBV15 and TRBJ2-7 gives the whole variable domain DAMVIQNPRYQVTQFGKPVTLSCSQTLNHNVMYWYQQKSSQAPKLLFHYYDKDFNNEADTPDNFQSRRPNTSFCFLDIRSPGLGDTAMYLCATSRDLAGSYEQYFGPGTRLTVT.

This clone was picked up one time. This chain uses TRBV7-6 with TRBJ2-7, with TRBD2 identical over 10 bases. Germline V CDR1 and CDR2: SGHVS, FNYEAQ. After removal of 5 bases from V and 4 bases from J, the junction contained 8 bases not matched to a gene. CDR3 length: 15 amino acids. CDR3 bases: TGTGCCAGCAGCAGGACTAGCGGTTTTATTTACGAGCAGTACTTC. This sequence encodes CASSRTSGFIYEQYF. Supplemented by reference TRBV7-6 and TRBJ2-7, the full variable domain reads GAGVSQSPRYKVTKRGQDVALRCDPISGHVSLYWYRQALGQGPEFLTYFNYEAQQDKSGLPNDRFSAERPEGSISTLTIQRTEQRDSAMYRCASSRTSGFIYEQYFGPGTRLTVT.

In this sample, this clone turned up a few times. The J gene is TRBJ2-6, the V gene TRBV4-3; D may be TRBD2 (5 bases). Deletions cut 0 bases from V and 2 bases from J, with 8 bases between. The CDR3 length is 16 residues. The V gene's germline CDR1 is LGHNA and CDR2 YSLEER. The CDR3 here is CASSQDRGTGANVLTF. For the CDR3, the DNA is TGCGCCAGCAGCCAAGATCGGGGAACTGGGGCCAACGTCCTGACTTTC.

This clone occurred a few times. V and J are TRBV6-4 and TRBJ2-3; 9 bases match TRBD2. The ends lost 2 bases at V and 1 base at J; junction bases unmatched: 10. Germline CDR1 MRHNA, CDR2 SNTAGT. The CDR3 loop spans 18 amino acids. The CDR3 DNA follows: TGTGCCAGCAGTGACCAGGCGGCGGGAGGGGGTCGCACAGATACGCAGTATTTT. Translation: CASSDQAAGGGRTDTQYF.

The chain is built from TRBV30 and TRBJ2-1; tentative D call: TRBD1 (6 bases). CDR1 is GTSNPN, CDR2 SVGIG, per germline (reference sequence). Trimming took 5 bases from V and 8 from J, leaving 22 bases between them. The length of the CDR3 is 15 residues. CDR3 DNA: TGTGCCTGGGAAACCAGGGGTGTCCTCGGAGATGAGCAGTTCTTC. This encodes CAWETRGVLGDEQFF.

The CDR3 sequence: CASKADYKETQYF. As DNA, the CDR3 is TGTGCCAGCAAAGCGGACTATAAAGAGACCCAGTACTTC. The chain uses TRBV2 and TRBJ2-5; tentatively, D is TRBD2 (6 bases). The CDR3 runs to 13 residues. CDR1 is SNHLY and CDR2 is FYNNEI in the germline V gene. Trimming cost V 7 bases and J 3 bases, with 12 bases left between them.

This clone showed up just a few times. The CDR3 loop reads CASSLVGVQGVNNSPLHF. The CDR3 DNA sequence: TGTGCCAGCAGTTTAGTCGGTGTGCAGGGGGTAAATAATTCACCCCTCCACTTT. The chain employs TRBV28 and TRBJ1-6; 7 bases align to TRBD1. CDR1 is MDHEN, CDR2 SYDVKM, per germline. With 2 bases clipped from V and 5 bases from J, the junction kept 12 bases outside the gene matches. This CDR3 is built from 18 residues.

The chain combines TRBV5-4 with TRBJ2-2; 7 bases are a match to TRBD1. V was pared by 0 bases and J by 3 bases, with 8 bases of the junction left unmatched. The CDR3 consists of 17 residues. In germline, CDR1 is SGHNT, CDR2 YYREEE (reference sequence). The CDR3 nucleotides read TGTGCCAGCAGCTTGGGACGACAGGGTTCTTACACCGGGGAGCTGTTTTTT. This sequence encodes CASSLGRQGSYTGELFF.

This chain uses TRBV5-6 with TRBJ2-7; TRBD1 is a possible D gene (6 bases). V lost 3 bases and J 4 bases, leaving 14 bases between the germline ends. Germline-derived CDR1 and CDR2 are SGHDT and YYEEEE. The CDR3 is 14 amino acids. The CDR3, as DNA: TGTGCCAGCAGCTCCGGACAGAACCGGTACGAGCAGTACTTC. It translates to CASSSGQNRYEQYF.

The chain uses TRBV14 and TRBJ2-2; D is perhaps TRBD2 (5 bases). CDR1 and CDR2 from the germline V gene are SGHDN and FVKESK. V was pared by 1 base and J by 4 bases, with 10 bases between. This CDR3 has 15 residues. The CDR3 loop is CASSQARASTGELFF. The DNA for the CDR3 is TGTGCCAGCAGCCAAGCGAGGGCTAGCACCGGGGAGCTGTTTTTT.

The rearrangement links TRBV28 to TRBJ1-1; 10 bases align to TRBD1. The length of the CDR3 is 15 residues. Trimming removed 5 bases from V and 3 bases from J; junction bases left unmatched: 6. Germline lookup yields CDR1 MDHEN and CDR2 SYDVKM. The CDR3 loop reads CASSGTGVRDTEAFF. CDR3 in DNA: TGTGCCAGCAGTGGGACAGGGGTAAGGGACACTGAAGCTTTCTTT.

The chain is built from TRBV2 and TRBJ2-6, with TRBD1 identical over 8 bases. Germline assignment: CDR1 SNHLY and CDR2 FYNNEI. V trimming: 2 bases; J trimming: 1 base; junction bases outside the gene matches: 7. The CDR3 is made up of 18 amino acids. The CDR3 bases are TGTGCCAGCAGTGAACGGCCAGGGGGCTTATCTGGGGCCAACGTCCTGACTTTC. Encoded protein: CASSERPGGLSGANVLTF.

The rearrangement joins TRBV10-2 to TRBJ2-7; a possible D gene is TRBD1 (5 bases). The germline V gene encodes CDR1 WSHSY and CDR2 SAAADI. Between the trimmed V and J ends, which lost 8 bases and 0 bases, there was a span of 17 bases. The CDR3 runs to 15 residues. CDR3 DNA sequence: TGCGCCAGCCGGGCTGCTAGGGGATTCTCCTACGAGCAGTACTTC. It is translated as CASRAARGFSYEQYF.

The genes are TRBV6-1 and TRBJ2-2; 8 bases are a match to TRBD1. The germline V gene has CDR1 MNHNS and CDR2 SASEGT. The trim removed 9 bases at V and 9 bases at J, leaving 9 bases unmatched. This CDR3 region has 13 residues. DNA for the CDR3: TGTGCCAGTACACAGGGGGAAACCAGGGAGCTGTTTTTT. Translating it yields CASTQGETRELFF.

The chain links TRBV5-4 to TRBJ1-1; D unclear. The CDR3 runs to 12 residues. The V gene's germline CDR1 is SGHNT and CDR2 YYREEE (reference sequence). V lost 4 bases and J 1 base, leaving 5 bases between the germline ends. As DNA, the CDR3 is TGTGCCAGCAGCACAGCGAACACTGAAGCTTTCTTT. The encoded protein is CASSTANTEAFF.

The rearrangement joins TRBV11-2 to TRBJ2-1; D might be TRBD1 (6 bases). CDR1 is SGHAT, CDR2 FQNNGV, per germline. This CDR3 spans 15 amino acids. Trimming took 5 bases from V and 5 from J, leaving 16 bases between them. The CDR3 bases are TGTGCCAGCAGCGATCACAGGGTCCCAAACAATGAGCAGTTCTTC. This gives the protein CASSDHRVPNNEQFF.

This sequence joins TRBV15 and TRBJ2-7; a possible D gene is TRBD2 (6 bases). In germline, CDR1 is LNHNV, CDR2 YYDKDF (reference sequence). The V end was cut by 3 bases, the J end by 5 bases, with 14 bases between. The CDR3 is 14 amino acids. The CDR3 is CATSSAGGLNEQYF. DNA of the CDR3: TGTGCCACCAGCAGCGCCGGGGGTCTGAACGAGCAGTACTTC.

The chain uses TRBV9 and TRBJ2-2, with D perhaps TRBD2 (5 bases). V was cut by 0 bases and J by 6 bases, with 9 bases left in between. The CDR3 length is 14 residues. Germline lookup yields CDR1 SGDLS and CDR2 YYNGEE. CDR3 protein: CASSVGRAPGELFF. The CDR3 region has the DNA TGTGCCAGCAGCGTAGGGCGGGCCCCCGGGGAGCTGTTTTTT.

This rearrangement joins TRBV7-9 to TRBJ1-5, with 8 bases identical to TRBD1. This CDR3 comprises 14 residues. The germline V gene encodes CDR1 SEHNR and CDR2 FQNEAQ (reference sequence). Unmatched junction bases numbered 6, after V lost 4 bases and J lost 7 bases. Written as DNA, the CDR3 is TGTGCCAGCAGCTCCGGACAGGGCCTCCAGCCCCAGCATTTT. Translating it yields CASSSGQGLQPQHF.

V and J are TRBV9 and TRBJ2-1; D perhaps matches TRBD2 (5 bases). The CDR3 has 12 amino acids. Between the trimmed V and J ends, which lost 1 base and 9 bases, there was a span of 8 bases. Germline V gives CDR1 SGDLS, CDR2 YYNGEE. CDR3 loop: CASSVTAVEQFF. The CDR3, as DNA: TGTGCCAGCAGCGTAACAGCGGTTGAGCAGTTCTTC.

In DNA form, the CDR3 reads TGCGCCAGCAGTCAATCGACCATGGGCCTAGCGGGAAACTCCTACGAGCAGTACTTC. This codes for CASSQSTMGLAGNSYEQYF. The rearrangement links TRBV23-1 to TRBJ2-7, with 9 positions matching TRBD2. TRBV23-1 carries the ORF label, with uncertain function. The J segment lost 0 bases and the V segment lost 0 bases, leaving 12 bases of the junction unmatched. The CDR3 consists of 19 residues.

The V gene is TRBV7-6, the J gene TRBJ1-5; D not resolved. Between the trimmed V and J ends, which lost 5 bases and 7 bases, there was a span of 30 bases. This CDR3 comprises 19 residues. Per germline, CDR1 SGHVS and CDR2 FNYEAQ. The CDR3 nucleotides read TGTGCCAGCAGCCACAATTATTGGGAGATGGGGAACCCAATACAGCCCCAGCATTTT. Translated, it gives CASSHNYWEMGNPIQPQHF.

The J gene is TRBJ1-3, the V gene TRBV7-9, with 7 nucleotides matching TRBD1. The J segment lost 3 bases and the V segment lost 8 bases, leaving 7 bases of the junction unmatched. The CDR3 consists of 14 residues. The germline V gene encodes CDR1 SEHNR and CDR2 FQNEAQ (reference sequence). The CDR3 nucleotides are TGTGCCAGCGGGAGTGGGACAGTTGGAAACACCATATATTTT. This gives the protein CASGSGTVGNTIYF. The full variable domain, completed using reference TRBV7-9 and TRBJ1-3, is DTGVSQNPRHKITKRGQNVTFRCDPISEHNRLYWYRQTLGQGPEFLTYFQNEAQLEKSRLLSDRFSAERPKGSFSTLEIQRTEQGDSAMYLCASGSGTVGNTIYFGEGSWLTVV.

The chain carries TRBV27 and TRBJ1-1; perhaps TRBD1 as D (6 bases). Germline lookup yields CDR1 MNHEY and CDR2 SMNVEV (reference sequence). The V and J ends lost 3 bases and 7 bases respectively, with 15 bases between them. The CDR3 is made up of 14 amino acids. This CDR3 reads CASSFGQGMSEAFF. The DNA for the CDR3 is TGTGCCAGCAGTTTCGGTCAGGGGATGAGTGAAGCTTTCTTT.

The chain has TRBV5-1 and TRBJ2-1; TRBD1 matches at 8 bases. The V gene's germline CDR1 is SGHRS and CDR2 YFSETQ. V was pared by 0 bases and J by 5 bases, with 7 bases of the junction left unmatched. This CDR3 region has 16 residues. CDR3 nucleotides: TGCGCCAGCAGCTTGGCCACGGGACAGGAGAACAATGAGCAGTTCTTC. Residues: CASSLATGQENNEQFF.

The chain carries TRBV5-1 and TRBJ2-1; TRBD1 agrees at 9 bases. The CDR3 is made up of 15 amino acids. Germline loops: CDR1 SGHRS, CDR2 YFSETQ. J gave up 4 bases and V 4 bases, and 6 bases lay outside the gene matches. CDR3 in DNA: TGCGCCAGCAGCCCGGGACAGGGTTTATACAATGAGCAGTTCTTC. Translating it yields CASSPGQGLYNEQFF.

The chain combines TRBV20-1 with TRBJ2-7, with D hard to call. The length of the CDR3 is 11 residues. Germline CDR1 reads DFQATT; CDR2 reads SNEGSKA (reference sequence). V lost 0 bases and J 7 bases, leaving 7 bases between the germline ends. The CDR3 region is CSARDTREQYF. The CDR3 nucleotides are TGCAGTGCTAGAGATACGCGGGAGCAGTACTTC.